The 17 T cell receptor beta chains below all came from one sample that was sequenced in a study of shared clonotypes between healthy human individuals. Produced via immunoSEQ multiplex PCR; TCRdb's table is partial and in-frame only. The sample includes 1.5 million to 2.5 million clones, about 95% of them seen just once. Naive CD8 cells lacked CD45RO and underwent positive selection for CCR7, leaving out terminally differentiated effector memory CD45RA+ cells. Sequencing used naive CD8+ T cells sorted from blood. The receptor set was obtained from a man aged 18 to 29 in good health.

Of note for this clone: Other nucleotide sequences from this sample produce the same CDR3. This rearrangement joins TRBV9 to TRBJ2-5; D not resolved. The CDR3 consists of 14 residues. Trimming pared 0 bases from V and 2 bases from J, leaving 8 bases between. Germline assignment: CDR1 SGDLS and CDR2 YYNGEE. CDR3 sequence reads: CASSVEGVQETQYF. CDR3 nucleotides: TGTGCCAGCAGCGTAGAGGGCGTGCAAGAGACCCAGTACTTC.

The chain has TRBV6-6 and TRBJ1-1; maybe TRBD1 (5 bases). Trimming stripped 6 bases from V and 1 base from J, with 9 bases between. The CDR3 totals 13 residues. CDR1 and CDR2 from the germline V gene are MNHNY and SVGAGI (reference sequence). The CDR3: CASRGTENTEAFF. The CDR3 DNA reads as TGTGCCAGCAGGGGGACCGAGAACACTGAAGCTTTCTTT.

The chain couples TRBV4-1 to TRBJ2-3; no reliable D call. Looked up from germline, CDR1 is MGHRA and CDR2 is YSYEKL. This CDR3 contains 15 residues. The V end was cut by 1 base, the J end by 4 bases, with 12 bases between. For the CDR3, the DNA is TGCGCCAGCAGCCAAGTACCAAGCTCCTCAGATACGCAGTATTTT. It is translated as CASSQVPSSSDTQYF.

The chain combines TRBV5-5 with TRBJ2-1, with 9 bases fitting TRBD2. Trimming at V came to 3 bases and at J to 8 bases, leaving 0 bases not matched to a gene. The germline gives CDR1 SGHKS, CDR2 YYEKEE (reference sequence). The CDR3 has 12 residues. Here the CDR3 reads CASSWTSDEQFF. CDR3 nucleotides: TGTGCCAGCAGCTGGACTAGCGATGAGCAGTTCTTC.

The rearrangement links TRBV29-1 to TRBJ2-7, with 7 bases fitting TRBD1. The germline V gene encodes CDR1 SQVTM and CDR2 ANQGSEA. J lost 2 bases, V lost 6 bases, and 13 bases had no gene match. The CDR3 contains 15 residues. The CDR3 region is CSVVGDRDRAYEQYF. CDR3 in DNA: TGCAGCGTCGTAGGGGACCGAGACAGGGCCTACGAGCAGTACTTC.

The V call is TRBV11-2, the J call TRBJ2-5, with 12 nucleotides matching TRBD2. The CDR3 runs 18 residues. Germline V gene lookup returns CDR1 SGHAT and CDR2 FQNNGV. J was trimmed by 2 bases and V by 0 bases; bases with no gene match: 7. The CDR3 DNA sequence: TGTGCCAGCAGCTTAGAGCTAGCGGGGGGGCCTCGGCAAGAGACCCAGTACTTC. It is translated as CASSLELAGGPRQETQYF.

The chain recombines TRBV7-8 with TRBJ2-1; no definite D call. This CDR3 is 15 amino acids long. V lost 1 base, J lost 5 bases, and 12 bases lay in between. CDR1 and CDR2 from the germline V gene are SGHVS and FQNEAQ. DNA of the CDR3: TGTGCCAGCAGCTTAGACCCGGCTTCGAACAATGAGCAGTTCTTC. It codes for CASSLDPASNNEQFF. The whole variable domain, remainder taken from reference TRBV7-8 and TRBJ2-1, is GAGVSQSPRYKVAKRGQDVALRCDPISGHVSLFWYQQALGQGPEFLTYFQNEAQLDKSGLPSDRFFAERPEGSVSTLKIQRTQQEDSAVYLCASSLDPASNNEQFFGPGTRLTVL.

CDR3: CASSRTGSDEKLFF. Written as DNA, the CDR3 is TGTGCCAGCAGCCGGACAGGTAGCGATGAAAAACTGTTTTTT. This sequence joins TRBV28 and TRBJ1-4; 7 positions match TRBD1. The junction had 7 bases not matched to a gene; V was cut back by 6 bases and J by 6 bases. Germline assignment: CDR1 MDHEN and CDR2 SYDVKM. The CDR3 spans 14 residues.

With respect to this clone: This specimen includes other DNA sequences encoding the same CDR3. The V call is TRBV4-1, the J call TRBJ2-7; TRBD1 might be the D (6 bases). Trimming removed 3 bases from V and 2 bases from J, with 14 bases in between. The V gene's germline CDR1 is MGHRA and CDR2 YSYEKL. The length of the CDR3 is 15 residues. The CDR3 spells CASSHLQGSPYEQYF. The CDR3 DNA reads as TGCGCCAGCAGCCACTTACAGGGATCACCCTACGAGCAGTACTTC.

The chain carries TRBV19 and TRBJ1-2; no reliable D call. The V end was cut by 3 bases, the J end by 4 bases, with 6 bases between. This CDR3 spans 12 amino acids. Germline V lookup: CDR1 LNHDA, CDR2 SQIVND (reference sequence). CDR3 coding DNA: TGTGCCAGTAGTATTTCGATCTATGGCTACACCTTC. The encoded protein is CASSISIYGYTF.

The V and J genes are TRBV7-3 and TRBJ1-4, with D perhaps TRBD1 (6 bases). The CDR3 has 19 residues. V was trimmed by 1 base and J by 0 bases, leaving 18 bases between them. Germline V gene lookup returns CDR1 SGHTA and CDR2 FQGTGA. DNA for the CDR3: TGTGCCAGCAGCTTAAACTTTACAGGGCGGGTCGCAACTAATGAAAAACTGTTTTTT. Encoded protein: CASSLNFTGRVATNEKLFF.

The chain employs TRBV18 and TRBJ2-1; no clear D. CDR3 length equals 12 residues. Germline V gives CDR1 KGHSH, CDR2 LQKENI. Trimming cost V 2 bases and J 8 bases, with 7 bases left between them. This CDR3 is CASSPWGDEQFF. For the CDR3, the DNA is TGTGCCAGCTCACCATGGGGTGATGAGCAGTTCTTC.

Worth noting for this clone: The identical CDR3 is also encoded by other nucleotide sequences in the sample. The chain couples TRBV5-6 to TRBJ2-7; 9 nucleotides match TRBD1. CDR1 and CDR2 from the germline V gene are SGHDT and YYEEEE. The CDR3 covers 13 residues. With V trimmed by 4 bases and J by 5 bases, 4 bases remained unmatched. The CDR3 region has the DNA TGTGCCAGCAGCCCTACAGGGGGCAACGAGCAGTACTTC. Residues: CASSPTGGNEQYF.

The chain uses TRBV27 and TRBJ1-2, with 8 bases fitting TRBD1. This CDR3 spans 16 amino acids. The junction had 13 bases not matched to a gene; V was cut back by 5 bases and J by 5 bases. Looked up from germline, CDR1 is MNHEY and CDR2 is SMNVEV (reference sequence). For the CDR3, the DNA is TGTGCCAGCAGTACTATGGGACAGGTCGACGGTTATGGCTACACCTTC. Translation gives CASSTMGQVDGYGYTF.

This chain joins TRBV9 and TRBJ1-2; D is perhaps TRBD1 (6 bases). This CDR3 is built from 15 residues. Looked up from germline, CDR1 is SGDLS and CDR2 is YYNGEE. V was trimmed by 5 bases and J by 8 bases, leaving 22 bases between them. The CDR3 DNA reads as TGTGCCAGCAGAAGGAAGACCGGGACACCGGGAGGCTACACCTTC. As protein: CASRRKTGTPGGYTF. Combining the CDR3 with reference TRBV9 and TRBJ1-2 gives the whole variable domain DSGVTQTPKHLITATGQRVTLRCSPRSGDLSVYWYQQSLDQGLQFLIQYYNGEERAKGNILERFSAQQFPDLHSELNLSSLELGDSALYFCASRRKTGTPGGYTFGSGTRLTVV.

As to this clone: Other DNA sequences from this sample encode an identical CDR3 as well. The V gene is TRBV4-1, the J gene TRBJ1-1; the D is unclear. Trimming left V 1 base short and J 1 base short, with 4 bases between. The CDR3 runs to 13 residues. The germline gives CDR1 MGHRA, CDR2 YSYEKL. The CDR3 loop reads CASSQGRNTEAFF. CDR3 nucleotide sequence: TGCGCCAGCAGCCAAGGAAGGAACACTGAAGCTTTCTTT.

The V gene is TRBV6-5, the J gene TRBJ1-1; D is possibly TRBD1 (5 bases). V was shortened by 5 bases and J by 1 base, with 11 bases between the two germline ends. Germline CDR1 reads MNHEY; CDR2 reads SVGAGI. This CDR3 is 14 amino acids long. CDR3 loop: CASSPTGWNTEAFF. CDR3 sequence (DNA): TGTGCCAGCAGTCCCACAGGCTGGAACACTGAAGCTTTCTTT.